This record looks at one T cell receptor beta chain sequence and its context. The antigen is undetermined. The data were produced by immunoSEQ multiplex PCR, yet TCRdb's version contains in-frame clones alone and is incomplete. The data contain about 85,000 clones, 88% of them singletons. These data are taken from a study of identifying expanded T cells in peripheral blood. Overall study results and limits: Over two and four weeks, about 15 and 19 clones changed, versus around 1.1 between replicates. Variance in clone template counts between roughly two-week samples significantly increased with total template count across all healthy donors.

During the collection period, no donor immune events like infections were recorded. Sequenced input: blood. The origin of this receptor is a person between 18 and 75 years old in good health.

The CDR3 DNA reads as TGTGCCAGCAGTGAAGAGGTAGCGGGGGTCCTGGGCGAGCAGTACTTC. This sequence encodes CASSEEVAGVLGEQYF. The chain links TRBV2 to TRBJ2-7; 9 bases are a match to TRBD2. Looked up from germline, CDR1 is SNHLY and CDR2 is FYNNEI. The V gene end was trimmed by 1 base and the J gene end by 6 bases; junction bases not matched to a gene: 10. CDR3 length: 16 residues. Combining the CDR3 with reference TRBV2 and TRBJ2-7 gives the whole variable domain EPEVTQTPSHQVTQMGQEVILRCVPISNHLYFYWYRQILGQKVEFLVSFYNNEISEKSEIFDDQFSVERPDGSNFTLKIRSTKLEDSAMYFCASSEEVAGVLGEQYFGPGTRLTVT.